The 2 T cell receptor beta chains listed next were all sequenced from one sample in a study of blood T cell repertoires in COVID-19. Some clones are missing from TCRdb's copy, which holds only in-frame ones; the method was immunoSEQ multiplex PCR. The sample has 110,000 or so clones, 84% seen once. Sequencing used peripheral blood. These receptors originate from a woman between 40 and 50 years old with acute or convalescent COVID-19.

V and J are TRBV5-1 and TRBJ1-1, with D tentatively TRBD1 (5 bases). V was clipped by 4 bases and J by 6 bases, with 19 bases between them. The germline V gene has CDR1 SGHRS and CDR2 YFSETQ. The CDR3 totals 15 residues. The CDR3 DNA reads TGCGCCAGCAGCCTTGTCACGGGGGGTGGGGCTGAAGCTTTCTTT. This codes for CASSLVTGGGAEAFF.

The chain links TRBV4-1 to TRBJ1-2; D uncertain. Trimming removed 1 base at V and 5 bases at J, with 14 bases between. This CDR3 is 15 amino acids long. Per germline, CDR1 MGHRA and CDR2 YSYEKL. CDR3 DNA sequence: TGCGCCAGCAGCCAAGGCTCCAGAACAGAATATGGCTACACCTTC. Translation: CASSQGSRTEYGYTF.